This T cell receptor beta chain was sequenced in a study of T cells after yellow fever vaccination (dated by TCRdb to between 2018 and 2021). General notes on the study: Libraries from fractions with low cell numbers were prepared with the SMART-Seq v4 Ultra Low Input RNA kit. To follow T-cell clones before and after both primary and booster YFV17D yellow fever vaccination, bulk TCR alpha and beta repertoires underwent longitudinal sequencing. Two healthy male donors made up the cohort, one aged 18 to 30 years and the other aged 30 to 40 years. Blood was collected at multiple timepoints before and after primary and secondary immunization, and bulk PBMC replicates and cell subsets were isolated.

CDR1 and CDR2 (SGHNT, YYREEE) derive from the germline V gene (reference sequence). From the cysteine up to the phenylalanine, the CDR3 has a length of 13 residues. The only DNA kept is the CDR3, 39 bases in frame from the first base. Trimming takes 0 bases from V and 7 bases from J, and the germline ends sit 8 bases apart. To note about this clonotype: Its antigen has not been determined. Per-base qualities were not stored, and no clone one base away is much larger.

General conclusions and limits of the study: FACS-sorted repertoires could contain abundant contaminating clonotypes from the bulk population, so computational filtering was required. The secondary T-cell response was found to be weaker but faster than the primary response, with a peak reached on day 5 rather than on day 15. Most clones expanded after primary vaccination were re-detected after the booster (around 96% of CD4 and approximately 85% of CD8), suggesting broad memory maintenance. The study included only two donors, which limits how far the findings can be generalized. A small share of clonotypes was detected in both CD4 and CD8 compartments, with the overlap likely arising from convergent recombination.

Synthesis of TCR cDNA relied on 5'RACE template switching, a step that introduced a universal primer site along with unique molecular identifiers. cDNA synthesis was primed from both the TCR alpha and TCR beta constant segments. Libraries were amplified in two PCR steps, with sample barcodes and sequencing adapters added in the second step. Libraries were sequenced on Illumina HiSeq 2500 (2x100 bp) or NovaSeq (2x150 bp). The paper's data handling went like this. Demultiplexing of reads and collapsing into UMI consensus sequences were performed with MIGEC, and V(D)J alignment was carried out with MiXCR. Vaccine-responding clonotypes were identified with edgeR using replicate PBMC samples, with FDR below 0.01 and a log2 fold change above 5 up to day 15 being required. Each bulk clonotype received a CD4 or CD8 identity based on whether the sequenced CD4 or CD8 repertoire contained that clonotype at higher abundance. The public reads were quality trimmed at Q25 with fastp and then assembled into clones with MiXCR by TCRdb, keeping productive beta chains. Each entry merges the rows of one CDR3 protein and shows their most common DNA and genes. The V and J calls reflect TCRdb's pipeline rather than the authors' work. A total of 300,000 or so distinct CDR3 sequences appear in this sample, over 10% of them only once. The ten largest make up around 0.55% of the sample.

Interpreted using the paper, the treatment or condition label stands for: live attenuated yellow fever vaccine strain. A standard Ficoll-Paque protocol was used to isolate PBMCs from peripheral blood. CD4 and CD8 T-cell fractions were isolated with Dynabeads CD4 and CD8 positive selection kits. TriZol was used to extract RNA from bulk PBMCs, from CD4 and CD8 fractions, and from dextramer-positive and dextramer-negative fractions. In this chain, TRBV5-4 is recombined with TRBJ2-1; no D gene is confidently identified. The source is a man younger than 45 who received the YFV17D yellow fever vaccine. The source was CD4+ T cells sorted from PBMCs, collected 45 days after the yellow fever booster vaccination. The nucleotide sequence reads TGTGCCAGCAGCTTGGACTTGTCTAATGAGCAGTTCTTC. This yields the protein CASSLDLSNEQFF.